What follows is one T cell receptor beta chain and its context. TCRdb's copy holds only in-frame clones and misses some; the assay was immunoSEQ multiplex PCR. In the table there are 350,000 or so clones, approximately 90% of which are singletons. This entry belongs to a study of blood T cell repertoires in COVID-19. V lost 3 bases, J lost 4 bases, and 9 bases lay in between. The CDR3 covers 13 residues. Germline-derived CDR1 and CDR2 are LNHDA and SQIVND (reference sequence). J is TRBJ1-1 and V is TRBV19, with D possibly being TRBD1 (5 bases). Specimen: peripheral blood. This clonotype was sampled from a woman aged 55-75 years with COVID-19, enrolled during active disease. CDR3 sequence (DNA): TGTGCCAGTAGTATCCAGGGTTTCACTGAAGCTTTCTTT. Protein sequence: CASSIQGFTEAFF.